This T cell receptor (beta chain) originates from a study of OX40 agonist ivuxolimab in advanced cancers. On the study more broadly: A diagnosis of hepatocellular carcinoma, melanoma, renal cell or head and neck cancer was present in dose-escalation patients.

Measured with immunoSEQ multiplex PCR; TCRdb has only the in-frame clones, and not every one. The sample has about 67,000 clones, over 75% seen once. About this clone: The antigen is not known.

The length of the CDR3 is 14 residues. V gave up 7 bases and J gave up 4 bases, with 16 bases separating them. Germline assignment: CDR1 SNHLY and CDR2 FYNNEI. General study points: CD8+ T cells were the subset that, on average, had more expanded clones than CD4+.

The sequencing here drew on CD4+ or CD8+ T cells sorted from blood, taken in a trial of the OX40 agonist ivuxolimab. The rearrangement links TRBV2 to TRBJ2-5; D gene unclear. This TCR was recovered from an adult with an advanced solid tumor such as melanoma, head and neck, liver or kidney cancer. CDR3 sequence: CASNQGESSETQYF. The CDR3 DNA is TGTGCCAGCAATCAAGGTGAATCATCAGAGACCCAGTACTTC. The full variable domain, completed using reference TRBV2 and TRBJ2-5, is EPEVTQTPSHQVTQMGQEVILRCVPISNHLYFYWYRQILGQKVEFLVSFYNNEISEKSEIFDDQFSVERPDGSNFTLKIRSTKLEDSAMYFCASNQGESSETQYFGPGTRLLVL.